This TCR beta chain was sequenced for a study of T cell responses to AZD1222 COVID-19 vaccine. Overall study results and limits: The peak T cell response came first, and repertoires were sampled only after it.

With respect to this clone: The target antigen is unknown.

Data came from immunoSEQ multiplex PCR; TCRdb stores just in-frame clones and leaves some out. The sample contains about 130,000 clones, around 90% of which appear only once. Germline loops: CDR1 MNHEY, CDR2 SMNVEV (reference sequence). The CDR3 loop spans 14 amino acids. V dropped 2 bases and J dropped 3 bases, with 8 bases sitting between them. The specimen was peripheral blood, collected on day 0 of AZD1222 vaccination. The clonotype was recovered from an adult in good health. The V call is TRBV27, the J call TRBJ1-5, with a possible D match to TRBD1 (5 bases). The CDR3 DNA follows: TGTGCCAGCAGTTTACAGGGATCCAATCAGCCCCAGCATTTT. It is translated as CASSLQGSNQPQHF.